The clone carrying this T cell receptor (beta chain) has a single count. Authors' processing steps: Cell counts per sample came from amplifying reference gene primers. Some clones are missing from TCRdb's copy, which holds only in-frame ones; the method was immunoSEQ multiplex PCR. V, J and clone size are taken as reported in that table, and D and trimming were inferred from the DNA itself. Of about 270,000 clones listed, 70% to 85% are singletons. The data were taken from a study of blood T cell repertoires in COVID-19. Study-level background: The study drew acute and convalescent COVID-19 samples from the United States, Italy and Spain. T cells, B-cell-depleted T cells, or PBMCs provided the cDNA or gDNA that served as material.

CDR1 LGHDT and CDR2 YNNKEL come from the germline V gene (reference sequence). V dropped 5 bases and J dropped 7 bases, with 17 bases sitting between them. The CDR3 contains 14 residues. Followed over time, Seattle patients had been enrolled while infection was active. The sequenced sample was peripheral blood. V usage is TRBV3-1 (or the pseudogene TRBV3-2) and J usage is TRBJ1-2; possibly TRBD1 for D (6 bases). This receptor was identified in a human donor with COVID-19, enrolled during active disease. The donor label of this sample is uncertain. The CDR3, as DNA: TGTGCCAGCAGCTCTACAGGGCAATTGAGTGGCTACACCTTC. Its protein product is CASSSTGQLSGYTF.